This T cell receptor (beta chain) was documented in a study of shared clonotypes between healthy human individuals. Regarding the study as a whole: Unshared clonotypes carried lower generation probabilities than those common to all four donors.

On this clone: The antigen is not known.

TCRdb keeps only in-frame clones here, not all; method: immunoSEQ multiplex PCR. The table has about 680,000 clones, roughly nine tenths seen once. As defined, naive CD8 cells were CD45RO-negative and positively selected for CCR7, with terminally differentiated effector memory CD45RA+ cells excluded. The origin of this receptor is a man aged 25 to 40 in good health. Sequencing input: naive CD8+ T cells sorted from blood.

CDR3 sequence (DNA): TGTGCCAGCAGCCCTCTATCGAACACCGGGGAGCTGTTTTTT. It encodes CASSPLSNTGELFF. The V gene is TRBV28, the J gene TRBJ2-2; D remains unclear. Trimming left V 6 bases short and J 0 bases short, with 8 bases between. Germline values: CDR1 MDHEN, CDR2 SYDVKM. This CDR3 is 14 amino acids long.